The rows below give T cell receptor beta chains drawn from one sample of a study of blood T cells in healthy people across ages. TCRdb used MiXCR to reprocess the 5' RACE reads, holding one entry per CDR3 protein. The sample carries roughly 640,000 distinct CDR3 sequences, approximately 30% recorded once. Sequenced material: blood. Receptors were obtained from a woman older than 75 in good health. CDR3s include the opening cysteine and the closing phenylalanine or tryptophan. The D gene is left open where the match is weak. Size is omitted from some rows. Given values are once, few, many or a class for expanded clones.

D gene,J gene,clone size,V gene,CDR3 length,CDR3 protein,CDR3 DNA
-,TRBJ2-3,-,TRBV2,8,CASDTQYF,TGTGCCAGTGATACGCAGTATTTT
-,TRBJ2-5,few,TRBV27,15,CASSLSRVGQETQYF,TGTGCCAGCAGTTTATCGAGGGTAGGGCAAGAGACCCAGTACTTC
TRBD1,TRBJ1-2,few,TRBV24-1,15,CAASDRTGEHYGYTF,TGTGCCGCCAGTGACAGGACAGGCGAGCACTATGGCTACACCTTC
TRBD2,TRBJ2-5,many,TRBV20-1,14,CSAPWTSGGETQYF,TGCAGTGCTCCCTGGACTAGCGGGGGCGAGACCCAGTACTTC
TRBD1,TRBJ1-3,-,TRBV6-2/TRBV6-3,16,CASRHSGTDLRNTIYF,TGTGCCAGCCGGCACTCCGGGACAGACCTCCGAAACACCATATATTTT
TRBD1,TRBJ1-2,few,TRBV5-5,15,CASSWGDRAGYGYTF,TGTGCCAGCAGCTGGGGGGACAGGGCGGGGTATGGCTACACCTTC
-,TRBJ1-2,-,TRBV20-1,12,CSAPGSDYGYTF,TGCAGTGCCCCCGGATCTGACTATGGCTACACCTTC
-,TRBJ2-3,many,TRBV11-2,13,CASSLVRRDTQYF,TGTGCCAGCAGCTTAGTTAGACGAGATACGCAGTATTTT
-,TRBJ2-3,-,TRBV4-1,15,CASSQDGPGTDTQYF,TGCGCCAGCAGCCAAGACGGTCCGGGGACAGATACGCAGTATTTT
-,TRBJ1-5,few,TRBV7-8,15,CASSSRRQSNQPQHF,TGTGCCAGCAGCTCCCGCCGACAGAGCAATCAGCCCCAGCATTTT
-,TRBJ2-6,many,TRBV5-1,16,CASSLEANSGANVLTF,TGCGCCAGCAGCTTGGAGGCGAACTCTGGGGCCAACGTCCTGACTTTC
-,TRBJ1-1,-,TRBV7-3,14,CASSLGESSTEAFF,TGTGCCAGCAGCCTCGGGGAGTCCTCTACTGAAGCTTTCTTT
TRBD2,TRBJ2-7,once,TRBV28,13,CASLGTNRYEQYF,TGTGCCAGTCTTGGGACTAACCGCTACGAGCAGTACTTC
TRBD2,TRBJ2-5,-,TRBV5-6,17,CASTFLRGRVGQETQYF,TGTGCCAGCACCTTCCTACGGGGGAGGGTGGGTCAAGAGACCCAGTACTTC
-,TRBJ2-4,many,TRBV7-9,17,CASSPKPLGLAKNIQYF,TGTGCCAGCAGCCCGAAGCCGTTGGGGCTGGCCAAAAACATTCAGTACTTC
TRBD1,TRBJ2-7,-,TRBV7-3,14,CAGSSYGTGSERYF,TGTGCCGGCAGCTCTTATGGGACAGGGAGCGAGCGGTACTTC